Reported below is one T cell receptor beta chain. Authors' data handling: How many nucleated cells were present was estimated from reference gene primer amplification. Sequenced by immunoSEQ multiplex PCR; TCRdb stores in-frame clones only, minus some. That table supplies the V and J calls and clone size; D and trimming were determined from the DNA. The profile shows some 110,000 clones, around 80% of them singletons. Germline V CDR1 and CDR2: MNHNS, SASEGT. The length of the CDR3 is 14 residues. Germline trimming cut 3 bases from V and 4 bases from J; bases unmatched to any gene: 3. This sample is drawn from a study of blood T cell repertoires in COVID-19. Study at large: The cDNA or gDNA used as material had been derived from T cells, B-cell-depleted T cells, or PBMCs.

V is TRBV6-1 and J is TRBJ1-2, with 9 bases identical to TRBD1. The sequenced sample was peripheral blood. The TCR was taken from a man in his fifties or sixties with acute or convalescent COVID-19. The CDR3 spells CASSDTGGGYGYTF. In DNA, the CDR3 is TGTGCCAGCAGTGATACAGGGGGCGGCTATGGCTACACCTTC.